These 20 T cell receptor beta chains originate from one sample sequenced in a study of cytomegalovirus exposure and HLA in healthy donors. Primers included in the PCR were 60 Vbeta and 13 Jbeta primers. Using immunoSEQ multiplex PCR, the repertoire was profiled, and TCRdb retains in-frame clones only, with some absent. The sample contains approximately 140,000 clones, 60% to 80% of which appear only once. Sequencing input: PBMCs. All receptors come from a female donor in good health and CMV-seronegative.

This clone was seen more than once but under ten times. The rearrangement uses TRBV11-2 and TRBJ1-1, with a possible D match to TRBD1 (5 bases). Germline V lookup: CDR1 SGHAT, CDR2 FQNNGV. The CDR3 totals 12 residues. Trimming left V 8 bases short and J 7 bases short, with 14 bases between. DNA of the CDR3: TGTGCCAGCGGGGATAGGGGACTTGAAGCTTTCTTT. The encoded protein is CASGDRGLEAFF.

The chain uses TRBV18 and TRBJ2-7; D unclear. V lost 6 bases and J lost 1, with 13 bases in between. The CDR3 covers 14 residues. Germline V gives CDR1 KGHSH, CDR2 LQKENI. For the CDR3, the DNA is TGTGCCAGCTCTCCCCCCGGTCCTTCCTACGAGCAGTACTTC. This sequence encodes CASSPPGPSYEQYF.

V and J are TRBV6-6 and TRBJ1-1, with D unresolved. The germline CDR1 and CDR2 sequences are MNHNY and SVGAGI (reference sequence). The CDR3 runs 12 residues. The CDR3 bases are TGTGCGTCGTTTCACAGCAACACTGAAGCTTTCTTT. It codes for CASFHSNTEAFF.

The chain recombines TRBV6-4 with TRBJ2-2, with 14 bases identical to TRBD2. Looked up from germline, CDR1 is MRHNA and CDR2 is SNTAGT. This CDR3 is built from 16 residues. J was trimmed by 4 bases and V by 4 bases; bases with no gene match: 2. In DNA, the CDR3 is TGTGCCAGCAGTGGAGGGACTAGCGGGGGCACCGGGGAGCTGTTTTTT. This sequence encodes CASSGGTSGGTGELFF.

The chain links TRBV12-5 to TRBJ1-3; D remains ambiguous. Germline assignment: CDR1 LGHNT and CDR2 FRNRAP. CDR3 length equals 14 residues. Trimming pared 3 bases from V and 4 bases from J, leaving 10 bases between. The CDR3 coding sequence is TGTGCTAGTGGTTTTTTTGGAGGAGGAAACACCATATATTTT. This translates into CASGFFGGGNTIYF.

This clone appeared a single time. This chain uses TRBV5-8 with TRBJ2-1; D gene unclear. The CDR3 is made up of 16 amino acids. Germline CDR1 reads SGHTS; CDR2 reads YDEGEE. Trimming removed 0 bases from V and 1 base from J, with 11 bases in between. The CDR3 DNA follows: TGTGCCAGCAGCTTGGTACAGCTACTGTCCTACAATGAGCAGTTCTTC. Its protein product is CASSLVQLLSYNEQFF.

The V and J genes are TRBV15 and TRBJ2-2; 7 bases map to TRBD2. The CDR3 runs 15 residues. Germline V gene lookup returns CDR1 LNHNV and CDR2 YYDKDF (reference sequence). V dropped 3 bases and J dropped 2; count of bases not matched to a gene: 3. CDR3 residues: CATSSRDYNTGELFF. In nucleotides, the CDR3 is TGTGCCACCAGCAGCCGGGACTACAACACCGGGGAGCTGTTTTTT.

The chain uses TRBV19 and TRBJ1-1; D uncertain. Trimming stripped 5 bases from V and 3 bases from J, with 13 bases between. Germline CDR1 is LNHDA and CDR2 is SQIVND (reference sequence). The CDR3 runs 14 residues. The CDR3, as DNA: TGTGCCAGTAGTTCCGGAGGTTTGGACACTGAAGCTTTCTTT. It is translated as CASSSGGLDTEAFF.

This rearrangement joins TRBV9 to TRBJ2-3; TRBD2 agrees at 8 bases. CDR1 SGDLS and CDR2 YYNGEE come from the germline V gene. Germline trimming cut 4 bases from V and 2 bases from J; bases unmatched to any gene: 6. CDR3 length: 15 amino acids. The CDR3 region is CASSPTSGYTDTQYF. For the CDR3, the DNA is TGTGCCAGCAGCCCCACTAGCGGATACACAGATACGCAGTATTTT.

V usage is TRBV13 and J usage is TRBJ1-1; D gene unclear. Germline loops: CDR1 PRHDT, CDR2 FYEKMQ (reference sequence). The CDR3 is made up of 14 amino acids. The V and J ends lost 1 base and 0 bases respectively, with 6 bases between them. In DNA, the CDR3 is TGTGCCAGCAGCTTAGACAGATTGAACACTGAAGCTTTCTTT. Amino acid sequence: CASSLDRLNTEAFF.

V and J are TRBV19 and TRBJ1-6; D is unresolved. V gave up 5 bases and J gave up 9 bases, with 14 bases separating them. The CDR3 runs to 14 residues. Germline CDR1 and CDR2: LNHDA and SQIVND (reference sequence). This chain's CDR3 is CASSGGPAASPLHF. DNA of the CDR3: TGTGCCAGTAGTGGCGGTCCGGCAGCTTCACCCCTCCACTTT.

The chain is built from TRBV18 and TRBJ2-7, with D possibly matching TRBD1 (6 bases). Deletions cut 2 bases from V and 1 base from J, with 9 bases between. Germline CDR1 reads KGHSH; CDR2 reads LQKENI. The CDR3 spans 14 residues. CDR3 amino acids: CASSPGQGSYEQYF. As DNA, the CDR3 is TGTGCCAGCTCACCAGGGCAGGGGTCCTACGAGCAGTACTTC.

This clone was detected only a few times. The chain is built from TRBV7-9 and TRBJ1-5, with TRBD1 matching over 7 bases. Germline V lookup: CDR1 SEHNR, CDR2 FQNEAQ (reference sequence). The CDR3 sequence is 19 residues long. The J segment lost 0 bases and the V segment lost 6 bases, leaving 17 bases of the junction unmatched. The CDR3 sequence is CASSPMDPGQTNSNQPQHF. DNA for the CDR3: TGTGCCAGCAGTCCTATGGACCCGGGACAGACAAATAGCAATCAGCCCCAGCATTTT.

The chain joins TRBV7-6 to TRBJ1-4; 10 nucleotides align to TRBD1. V gave up 3 bases and J gave up 8 bases; unmatched junction bases: 6. Germline V gene sequence: CDR1 SGHVS, CDR2 FNYEAQ. The CDR3 runs 15 residues. In DNA form, the CDR3 reads TGTGCCAGCAGCTTGTCGACAGGGGGCAACGAAAAACTGTTTTTT. It specifies CASSLSTGGNEKLFF.

The J gene is TRBJ1-2, the V gene TRBV27; 8 nucleotides match TRBD1. The CDR3 totals 13 residues. With 4 bases clipped from V and 7 bases from J, the junction kept 5 bases outside the gene matches. The germline V gene has CDR1 MNHEY and CDR2 SMNVEV (reference sequence). The CDR3 is CASSSYRGSGYTF. For the CDR3, the DNA is TGTGCCAGCAGTTCCTACAGGGGGAGTGGCTACACCTTC.

This clone was observed a few times. The chain employs TRBV7-6 and TRBJ1-3, with D possibly being TRBD1 (6 bases). Germline assignment: CDR1 SGHVS and CDR2 FNYEAQ. The V end was cut by 5 bases, the J end by 0 bases, with 14 bases between. This CDR3 is 16 amino acids long. CDR3 nucleotides: TGTGCCAGCAGCGCCTTACAGGGCCCCTCTGGAAACACCATATATTTT. It specifies CASSALQGPSGNTIYF. The variable domain in full, with the rest retrieved from reference TRBV7-6 and TRBJ1-3, is GAGVSQSPRYKVTKRGQDVALRCDPISGHVSLYWYRQALGQGPEFLTYFNYEAQQDKSGLPNDRFSAERPEGSISTLTIQRTEQRDSAMYRCASSALQGPSGNTIYFGEGSWLTVV.

The rearrangement uses TRBV28 and TRBJ1-2; TRBD1 agrees at 10 bases. Germline CDR1 is MDHEN and CDR2 is SYDVKM. The junction had 4 bases not matched to a gene; V was cut back by 3 bases and J by 6 bases. This CDR3 comprises 14 residues. This chain's CDR3 is CASSFTTGGDGYTF. The DNA for the CDR3 is TGTGCCAGCAGTTTCACGACAGGGGGCGATGGCTACACCTTC.

This rearrangement joins TRBV7-9 to TRBJ1-3, with a possible D match to TRBD1 (6 bases). This CDR3 has 16 amino acids. V was cut by 5 bases and J by 0 bases, with 14 bases left in between. Germline CDR1 reads SEHNR; CDR2 reads FQNEAQ (reference sequence). The CDR3 is CASSLNDRISGNTIYF. The DNA of the CDR3 is TGTGCCAGCAGCCTCAACGACAGGATCTCTGGAAACACCATATATTTT.

This chain links TRBV28 with TRBJ2-7, with TRBD1 matching 7 bases. This CDR3 has 13 amino acids. V dropped 3 bases and J dropped 6; count of bases not matched to a gene: 5. Germline assignment: CDR1 MDHEN and CDR2 SYDVKM. CDR3 sequence reads: CASSLPTGVEQYF. The CDR3 DNA sequence: TGTGCCAGCAGTTTGCCTACAGGGGTCGAGCAGTACTTC.

For this clone: A read error may account for a junction end that differs from germline. The chain is built from TRBV7-7 and TRBJ2-5, with 12 bases that match TRBD2. This CDR3 is built from 16 residues. The germline gives CDR1 SSHAT, CDR2 FNYEAQ (reference sequence). The CDR3 nucleotides read TGTGCTAGCAGCTTAGGCCTAGCGGGAGGGCCGAAGACCCAGTACTTC. Translation gives CASSLGLAGGPKTQYF. The full variable domain, its missing parts supplied by reference TRBV7-7 and TRBJ2-5, is GAGVSQSPRYKVTKRGQDVTLRCDPISSHATLYWYQQALGQGPEFLTYFNYEAQPDKSGLPSDRFSAERPEGSISTLTIQRTEQRDSAMYRCASSLGLAGGPKTQYFGPGTRLLVL.